This T cell receptor beta chain was documented in a study of PD-1 blockade in classical Hodgkin lymphoma (TCRdb year 2020). About the full investigation: Nivolumab dosing was 3 mg/kg intravenously every 2 weeks, continuing until either disease progression or unacceptable toxicity. A peripheral blood immune signature of response to PD-1 blockade in classical Hodgkin lymphoma was defined using TCR beta sequencing and CyTOF. Paper-wide results and their limitations: Trial patients with a complete response had baseline diversity similar to that of newly diagnosed patients, while partial responders and progressors had significantly lower diversity. By C4D1, a significant rise was seen in CD4+ TCR diversity but not in CD8+ TCR diversity (p=0.0027 vs p=0.16), and the rise was most apparent among complete responders (p=0.02). The study was limited to a single clinical trial cohort, and causes of repertoire differences, possibly disease activity or prior therapy, remained undefined. Baseline TCR diversity was reported as lower in newly diagnosed patients than in healthy donors, and lower still in relapsed/refractory patients. Patients starting nivolumab less than 1 year after ASCT had lower diversity and were excluded from later analyses to avoid confounding by immune reconstitution.

Genomic DNA was extracted with the Qiagen DNeasy kit from unsorted PBMCs and from negatively selected CD4+ and CD8+ fractions. TCR beta CDR3 regions were subjected to amplification by immunoSEQ multiplex PCR with primers that anneal to V and J segments. A synthetic immune receptor repertoire was used to minimize amplification bias, and any remaining bias was removed computationally after sequencing. For the original study's pipeline: Custom Python scripts were used to quantify repertoire diversity as the Shannon entropy index. Unsorted, CD4+ and CD8+ repertoires were analyzed separately, except for combined analyses in which CD4+ and CD8+ sequences were merged in silico. A clone counted as expanded when the clone's frequency after treatment rose at least 2-fold relative to C1D1, and clones undetected at baseline were given a pseudocount of 0.5. Clones with 0 or 1 copy at C1D1 were classified as singleton clones, and clones with 2 or more copies were classified as non-singleton clones. Clones expanded in unsorted samples were assigned a CD4+, CD8+ or unknown annotation through matching of protein sequences in sorted samples from the same patient. Diversity changes from C1D1 to C4D1 were tested in paired samples using Wilcoxon tests. TCRdb mirrors the immuneACCESS table, restricted to in-frame sequences. Some clones are absent from its copies; in checked studies, under half trace to an unresolved V gene, and the reason for the others is unknown. V, J and clone size derive from that table, while D and trimming were established from the DNA sequence. The sample table records about 100,000 clones; approximately 90% of these occur just once. Together, the top ten hold 20% of the sample.

The meaning of the sample's time point label: cycle 2 day 1 (C2D1) of nivolumab. Every trial patient had relapsed after autologous stem cell transplantation, and cohorts A, B and C differed in prior brentuximab vedotin exposure. The trial cohort included 55 to 65 patients with relapsed/refractory classical Hodgkin lymphoma, and each patient had a best overall response of complete response, partial response or progressive disease. Single-agent nivolumab was administered to trial patients in the multi-cohort phase II CheckMate 205 trial. An independent review committee assessed best overall response by applying the 2007 International Working Group response criteria. Trial PBMCs were collected just before the start of nivolumab (C1D1) and during therapy at cycle 2 day 1 and cycle 4 day 1. Peripheral blood was collected in 8 mL Vacutainer Cell Preparation Tubes, from which PBMCs were isolated by centrifugation and then cryopreserved.

As to this clone: The clone's antigen remains unknown. Base qualities are not provided; no much larger clone lies one nucleotide away.

This sample comprised peripheral blood mononuclear cells (PBMCs), obtained before the second cycle of nivolumab. The sequence derives from a human donor with classical Hodgkin lymphoma.

The nucleotide sequence reads as follows: TGTGCCAGTAGCCCGATAGGGGGTACCTACGAGCAGTACTTC. This translates into CASSPIGGTYEQYF. Recombination joined TRBV19 with TRBJ2-7, with TRBD1 perhaps the D gene, on 6 matching bases. For CDR1 and CDR2, the germline V gene (reference sequence) lists LNHDA and SQIVND. Trimming removed 6 bases from V and 2 bases from J, leaving 14 bases between the germline ends. There are 14 amino acids in the CDR3, from cysteine to phenylalanine inclusive. CDR3 DNA is the only sequence kept; it has 42 bases, read in frame from the first base.